The 24 T cell receptor beta chains below all came from one sample that was sequenced in a study of T cell repertoires in cytomegalovirus infection. From the reads, TCRdb called clonotypes with MiXCR, one entry per CDR3 protein. Of about 600,000 distinct CDR3 sequences listed, 20% to 25% are singletons. Specimen: CD8+ T cells from PBMCs. Receptors were obtained from a human donor in good health (CMV status not recorded). Some clones in this sample may be carry-over from other donors' samples.

The chain combines TRBV18 with TRBJ1-1, with D perhaps TRBD1 (6 bases). CDR3 length equals 15 residues. V was trimmed by 3 bases and J by 1 base, leaving 12 bases between them. Per germline, CDR1 KGHSH and CDR2 LQKENI. CDR3 in amino acids: CASSPRTDSNTEAFF. CDR3 DNA: TGTGCCAGCTCACCGCGGACAGATTCGAACACTGAAGCTTTCTTT.

This clonotype has ten or more counts. The chain carries TRBV7-9 and TRBJ2-1; 13 positions agree with TRBD2. Germline trimming cut 4 bases from V and 9 bases from J; bases unmatched to any gene: 3. The CDR3 is 14 amino acids. CDR1 and CDR2 (germline): SEHNR, FQNEAQ (reference sequence). CDR3 coding DNA: TGTGCCAGCAGCTCCGGGACTAGCGGGATTGAGCAGTTCTTC. The encoded protein is CASSSGTSGIEQFF.

This clonotype occurred many times. The chain carries TRBV7-9 and TRBJ2-1, with a possible D match to TRBD2 (5 bases). The CDR3 extends over 16 amino acids. In germline, CDR1 is SEHNR, CDR2 FQNEAQ (reference sequence). V lost 5 bases and J lost 6, with 20 bases in between. The CDR3 coding sequence is TGTGCCAGCAGCCACCGTAAGAGGGATGGTGGCAATGAGCAGTTCTTC. It encodes CASSHRKRDGGNEQFF.

The rearrangement links TRBV10-3 to TRBJ1-1; 9 nucleotides agree with TRBD1. From germline, CDR1 is ENHRY and CDR2 SYGVKD. The V gene end was trimmed by 5 bases and the J gene end by 0 bases; junction bases not matched to a gene: 4. This CDR3 is built from 15 residues. CDR3 nucleotide sequence: TGTGCCATCAGTCAGACAGGGGGGATGAACACTGAAGCTTTCTTT. Its protein product is CAISQTGGMNTEAFF.

Points on this clonotype: As the CDR3 is not closed by the conserved phenylalanine or tryptophan, this likely results from a read error. The DNA is left out, because the CDR3 cannot be placed on it with certainty; the CDR3 is given as TCRdb lists it. This chain links TRBV2 with TRBJ1-1. From germline, CDR1 is SNHLY and CDR2 FYNNEI. Inclusive of both ends, the CDR3 amounts to 10 amino acids. The chain's CDR3 is CASRADSLAV.

The genes are TRBV29-1 and TRBJ2-5; 12 bases are shared with TRBD2. This CDR3 spans 14 amino acids. J gave up 7 bases and V 6 bases, and 9 bases lay outside the gene matches. Germline V lookup: CDR1 SQVTM, CDR2 ANQGSEA. The CDR3 reads CSVRLAGASWTQYF. In DNA form, the CDR3 reads TGCAGCGTCCGACTAGCGGGGGCCTCATGGACCCAGTACTTC.

This clonotype has a handful of counts. The chain recombines TRBV2 with TRBJ2-1; D perhaps matches TRBD2 (5 bases). V lost 6 bases to trimming and J lost 2 bases, with 8 bases between them. The CDR3 runs to 13 residues. Germline CDR1 SNHLY, CDR2 FYNNEI. The CDR3 sequence is CASSGVTYNEQFF. The CDR3 region has the DNA TGTGCCAGCAGCGGGGTTACCTACAATGAGCAGTTCTTC. The variable domain in full, with the rest retrieved from reference TRBV2 and TRBJ2-1, is EPEVTQTPSHQVTQMGQEVILRCVPISNHLYFYWYRQILGQKVEFLVSFYNNEISEKSEIFDDQFSVERPDGSNFTLKIRSTKLEDSAMYFCASSGVTYNEQFFGPGTRLTVL.

This clonotype was observed at least ten times. The CDR3 DNA reads TGTGCCAGCAGTTTATTGAGATCGGGGAACACTGAAGCTTTCTTT. It yields the protein CASSLLRSGNTEAFF. The gene calls are TRBV28 and TRBJ1-1, with D hard to call. V was cut by 1 base and J by 1 base, with 10 bases left in between. Germline values: CDR1 MDHEN, CDR2 SYDVKM. This CDR3 region has 15 residues. Full variable domain (missing parts from reference TRBV28 and TRBJ1-1): DVKVTQSSRYLVKRTGEKVFLECVQDMDHENMFWYRQDPGLGLRLIYFSYDVKMKEKGDIPEGYSVSREKKERFSLILESASTNQTSMYLCASSLLRSGNTEAFFGQGTRLTVV.

This clonotype was observed a handful of times. The chain is built from TRBV20-1 and TRBJ1-2; possibly TRBD1 for D (5 bases). In germline, CDR1 is DFQATT, CDR2 SNEGSKA (reference sequence). V gave up 0 bases and J gave up 4 bases, with 12 bases separating them. The CDR3 has 14 amino acids. The CDR3 bases are TGCAGTGCTAGAGAACAGGCAGGACTCTATGGCTACACCTTC. Its protein product is CSAREQAGLYGYTF.

The J gene is TRBJ2-1, the V gene TRBV27; D is possibly TRBD1 or TRBD2 (5 bases each). Trimming took off 3 bases at V and 2 bases at J, with 14 bases between the two ends. The CDR3 consists of 16 residues. CDR1 is MNHEY, CDR2 SMNVEV, per germline (reference sequence). The CDR3 DNA reads as TGTGCCAGCAGTTTCTCCGGGGCCGGGGCCTACAATGAGCAGTTCTTC. Translated, it gives CASSFSGAGAYNEQFF.

In this sample, this clonotype turned up many times. This chain links TRBV25-1 with TRBJ1-2, with 7 bases aligning to TRBD1. The V segment lost 7 bases and the J segment 1 base; nucleotides outside the gene matches: 6. This CDR3 comprises 14 residues. In germline, CDR1 is MGHDK, CDR2 SYGVNS. DNA for the CDR3: TGTGCCAGCAAGGGGACAGACATTAACTATGGCTACACCTTC. Amino acids: CASKGTDINYGYTF.

In this sample, this clonotype turned up a few times. The V call is TRBV6-2 or TRBV6-3, the J call TRBJ1-1; D gene unclear. The V and J ends lost 0 bases and 5 bases respectively, with 10 bases between them. The germline V gene has CDR1 MNHEY and CDR2 SVGEGT. The CDR3 has 14 amino acids. CDR3 in amino acids: CASSYSMRVTEAFF. The DNA of the CDR3 is TGTGCCAGCAGTTACTCGATGAGGGTTACTGAAGCTTTCTTT.

In this sample, this clonotype turned up many times. The chain joins TRBV7-6 to TRBJ1-6; D gene uncertain. Germline loops: CDR1 SGHVS, CDR2 FNYEAQ. This CDR3 is built from 17 residues. V was shortened by 5 bases and J by 0 bases, with 14 bases between the two germline ends. The CDR3 coding sequence is TGTGCCAGCAGCAACCGAGGGCAGATCTCCTATAATTCACCCCTCCACTTT. Amino acids: CASSNRGQISYNSPLHF.

This clonotype was detected a few times. The CDR3 loop reads CASSYSRLNTGELFF. CDR3 in DNA: TGTGCCAGCAGTTACTCGCGGCTTAACACCGGGGAGCTGTTTTTT. This sequence joins TRBV6-5 and TRBJ2-2; D is unclear. The V end was cut by 0 bases, the J end by 2 bases, with 7 bases between. Germline CDR1 MNHEY, CDR2 SVGAGI. The CDR3 sequence is 15 residues long.

V and J are TRBV10-3 and TRBJ1-2; D perhaps matches TRBD1 (6 bases). Germline assignment: CDR1 ENHRY and CDR2 SYGVKD. V was trimmed by 0 bases and J by 2 bases, leaving 7 bases between them. The length of the CDR3 is 14 residues. The CDR3 sequence: CAISESTGNYGYTF. CDR3 nucleotide sequence: TGTGCCATCAGTGAGTCAACAGGGAACTATGGCTACACCTTC.

In this sample, this clonotype turned up a few times. This chain joins TRBV5-6 and TRBJ1-2; the D gene is possibly TRBD1 (5 bases). V was cut by 3 bases and J by 3 bases, with 15 bases left in between. Germline CDR1 is SGHDT and CDR2 is YYEEEE. The CDR3 consists of 15 residues. This CDR3 is CASSWGRTTDYGYTF. Here the CDR3 DNA reads TGTGCCAGCAGCTGGGGACGGACGACAGACTATGGCTACACCTTC.

V is TRBV24-1 and J is TRBJ2-1; D perhaps matches TRBD2 (5 bases). With 3 bases removed from V and 12 bases from J, the gap between germline ends came to 14 bases. The length of the CDR3 is 13 residues. Germline V gives CDR1 KGHDR, CDR2 SFDVKD. CDR3: CATSDTRIYGQFF. CDR3 nucleotide sequence: TGTGCCACCAGTGATACTAGAATATATGGGCAGTTCTTC.

This CDR3 is CASSFRGAENEQFF. Here the CDR3 DNA reads TGTGCCAGCAGTTTCCGGGGGGCGGAAAATGAGCAGTTCTTC. The chain uses TRBV6-5 and TRBJ2-1, with D possibly being TRBD2 (7 bases). This CDR3 is 14 amino acids long. The germline V gene has CDR1 MNHEY and CDR2 SVGAGI. Trimming left V 4 bases short and J 7 bases short, with 14 bases between.

In regard to this clonotype: The junction differs from germline at one of its ends, possibly a read error. The chain uses TRBV7-2 and TRBJ2-2; D is unresolved. The CDR3 sequence is 13 residues long. Germline CDR1 SGHTA, CDR2 FQGNSA. CDR3 residues: CVSSYSNTGELFF. In DNA, the CDR3 is TGTGTCAGCAGCTACAGCAACACCGGGGAGCTGTTTTTT.

V and J are TRBV29-1 and TRBJ2-1; D gene unclear. The CDR3 spans 13 residues. V gave up 4 bases and J gave up 7 bases, with 14 bases separating them. Germline V gene lookup returns CDR1 SQVTM and CDR2 ANQGSEA. This CDR3 is CSVGTTYGNEQFF. In nucleotides, the CDR3 is TGCAGCGTTGGAACAACGTACGGGAATGAGCAGTTCTTC.

The CDR3 loop is CASSEKGPRYDPQHF. In nucleotides, the CDR3 is TGTGCCAGCAGTGAAAAGGGGCCCCGTTATGATCCCCAGCATTTT. The chain recombines TRBV27 with TRBJ1-5; TRBD1 is a possible D gene (5 bases). Germline V CDR1 and CDR2: MNHEY, SMNVEV (reference sequence). The CDR3 spans 15 residues. Trimming took off 5 bases at V and 10 bases at J, with 21 bases between the two ends.

Ten or more counts support this clonotype. The chain's CDR3 is CASSLGLGDTQYF. Here the CDR3 DNA reads TGTGCCAGCAGCTTAGGATTAGGGGATACGCAGTATTTT. This chain connects TRBV11-2 to TRBJ2-3; no clear D. Trimming left V 1 base short and J 6 bases short, with 8 bases between. Germline-derived CDR1 and CDR2 are SGHAT and FQNNGV. The CDR3 runs 13 residues.

Only a few counts were recorded for this clonotype. The V gene is TRBV20-1, the J gene TRBJ2-1; the match to TRBD1 covers 7 bases. Looked up from germline, CDR1 is DFQATT and CDR2 is SNEGSKA (reference sequence). The CDR3 loop spans 17 amino acids. Germline trimming cut 0 bases from V and 2 bases from J; bases unmatched to any gene: 10. The DNA of the CDR3 is TGCAGTGCTAGAGATCCCCTGATTGGGACAGCCTACAATGAGCAGTTCTTC. Translated: CSARDPLIGTAYNEQFF.

The table lists this clonotype with a few counts. The chain has TRBV7-8 and TRBJ2-1; D is unresolved. CDR1 is SGHVS and CDR2 is FQNEAQ in the germline V gene. CDR3 length: 14 residues. The germline V and J ends were trimmed by 3 bases and 5 bases, with 11 bases remaining between them. The CDR3 DNA reads as TGTGCCAGCAGCTTGGCGGTGGTCCACAATGAGCAGTTCTTC. Its protein product is CASSLAVVHNEQFF. Together with reference TRBV7-8 and TRBJ2-1, the CDR3 gives the full variable domain: GAGVSQSPRYKVAKRGQDVALRCDPISGHVSLFWYQQALGQGPEFLTYFQNEAQLDKSGLPSDRFFAERPEGSVSTLKIQRTQQEDSAVYLCASSLAVVHNEQFFGPGTRLTVL.